A selection of T cell receptor beta chains follows, all from one sample in a study of cytomegalovirus exposure and HLA in healthy donors. The method was immunoSEQ multiplex PCR; TCRdb's version includes in-frame clones alone and lacks a portion of them. Among more than 50,000 clones listed, about 91% were seen once. Sequenced input: PBMCs. The receptors here all came from a woman aged 30 to 39 in good health and CMV-seronegative. Both conserved end residues are part of each CDR3. The order of the fields is J gene, V gene, D gene, CDR3 protein. The D gene is left open where the match is weak.

>TRBJ2-5|TRBV6-6|.
CASSYSGPQETQYF
>TRBJ2-1|TRBV7-3|.
CASSTRRNSYNEQFF
>TRBJ1-2|TRBV5-1|TRBD1
CASSDRVFGYTF
>TRBJ2-7|TRBV6-1|TRBD1
CASRTGLFSYEQYF
>TRBJ2-7|TRBV5-4|TRBD1
CASRETGQGAPYEQYF
>TRBJ2-3|TRBV13|.
CASSLGSGSTGGDTQYF
>TRBJ2-7|TRBV7-3|TRBD1
CASSLSGTGASEQYF
>TRBJ2-1|TRBV19|TRBD2
CASNLGLADSNEQFF
>TRBJ2-7|TRBV9|TRBD2
CASSVEEREGLYEQYF
>TRBJ1-1|TRBV4-3|.
CASSQLGVGTEAFF
>TRBJ1-4|TRBV6-5|.
CASSYVGGAELFF
>TRBJ1-2|TRBV28|.
CASSPTPYYGYTF
>TRBJ1-1|TRBV2|.
CASSGDTMNTEAFF
>TRBJ2-7|TRBV20-1|.
CSAQRVGEQYF
>TRBJ2-1|TRBV6-5|TRBD2
CASSPSRGGYNEQFF
>TRBJ1-2|TRBV10-2|.
CASSDSTYGYTF
>TRBJ2-3|TRBV9|TRBD2
CASSVVGGWTDTQYF
>TRBJ2-7|TRBV7-9|TRBD1
CASSLLGQGSRSYEQYF
>TRBJ2-2|TRBV5-1|TRBD2
CASSVAGGLGSGELFF
>TRBJ2-2|TRBV6-5|.
CASRRDTTGELFF
>TRBJ2-1|TRBV5-6|.
CASSLGAGDNEQFF
>TRBJ2-1|TRBV6-4|.
CASSDSSGGRNEQFF
>TRBJ2-7|TRBV19|TRBD2
CASSAGGAYEQYF
>TRBJ2-7|TRBV18|.
CASSPSQGTRPKDEQYF
>TRBJ2-1|TRBV2|.
CASQGSRNNEQFF
>TRBJ2-5|TRBV4-3|.
CASSINTQETQYF
>TRBJ1-2|TRBV10-2|TRBD1
CASTTLGTAFNYGYTF
>TRBJ1-5|TRBV4-1|.
CASSHGNQPQHF
>TRBJ2-6|TRBV7-6|TRBD1
CASSLGSGQGASGANVLTF
>TRBJ1-2|TRBV2|.
CASSQPSGGTAFGIAF
>TRBJ2-1|TRBV27|.
CASSLPGVGNEQFF
>TRBJ1-2|TRBV4-1|.
CASSQGTRGDGGYTF
>TRBJ2-1|TRBV4-2|.
CASSQSTLTSYNEQFF
>TRBJ2-7|TRBV30|TRBD1
CAWSAGGEQYF
>TRBJ2-7|TRBV27|.
CASSMGAPLYEQYF
>TRBJ1-2|TRBV27|.
CASRGLEGVGLGYTF
>TRBJ2-7|TRBV10-3|TRBD2
CAISYSGKNSYEQYF
>TRBJ2-7|TRBV25-1|TRBD2
CASSELGGSLYEQYF
>TRBJ2-2|TRBV6-4|TRBD1
CASSADRGGTGELFF
>TRBJ2-1|TRBV4-3|TRBD1
CASRATGQTIEQFF
>TRBJ1-4|TRBV19|.
CASSNSEKLFF
>TRBJ2-7|TRBV7-2|.
CASSLDGSEQYF
>TRBJ2-3|TRBV6-1|TRBD1
CASSDPRGSTQYF
>TRBJ2-3|TRBV9|.
CASSVAYRVTDTQYF
>TRBJ1-1|TRBV28|.
CASSPTFNEAFF
>TRBJ2-5|TRBV6-6|TRBD1
CASSYMGQGIWETQYF
>TRBJ1-1|TRBV27|.
CASIGGRTEAFF
>TRBJ2-3|TRBV2|TRBD2
CASTGTRSDTQYF
>TRBJ2-7|TRBV27|TRBD1
CARDRGIPYEQYF
>TRBJ2-1|TRBV28|TRBD2
CASRGDSGIYNEQFF
>TRBJ2-1|TRBV6-5|TRBD2
CASSYTAGVDEQFF
>TRBJ1-2|TRBV28|TRBD1
CASSLSAGGSGYTF
>TRBJ2-4|TRBV9|.
CASSVDWRETAKNIQYF
>TRBJ2-1|TRBV19|TRBD2
CASSPKDQGLAGVNEQFF